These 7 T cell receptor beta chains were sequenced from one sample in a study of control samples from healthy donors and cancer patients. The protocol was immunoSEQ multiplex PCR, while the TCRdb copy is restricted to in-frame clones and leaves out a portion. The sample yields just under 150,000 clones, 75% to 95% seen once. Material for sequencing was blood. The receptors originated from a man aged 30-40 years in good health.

CDR3 residues: CASSSGLSTGELFF. CDR3 nucleotide sequence: TGTGCCAGCAGTTCAGGGCTGAGCACCGGGGAGCTGTTTTTT. The J gene is TRBJ2-2, the V gene TRBV6-6, with D possibly being TRBD1 (5 bases). Per the germline V gene, CDR1 is MNHNY and CDR2 is SVGAGI (reference sequence). There are 14 residues in the CDR3. V was trimmed by 4 bases and J by 4 bases, leaving 10 bases between them.

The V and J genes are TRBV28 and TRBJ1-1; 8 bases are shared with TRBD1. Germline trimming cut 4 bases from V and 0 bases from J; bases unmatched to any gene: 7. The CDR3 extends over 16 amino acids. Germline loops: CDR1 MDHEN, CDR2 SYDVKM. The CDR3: CASSSQGARMNTEAFF. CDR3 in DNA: TGTGCCAGCAGTTCGCAGGGGGCGCGAATGAACACTGAAGCTTTCTTT.

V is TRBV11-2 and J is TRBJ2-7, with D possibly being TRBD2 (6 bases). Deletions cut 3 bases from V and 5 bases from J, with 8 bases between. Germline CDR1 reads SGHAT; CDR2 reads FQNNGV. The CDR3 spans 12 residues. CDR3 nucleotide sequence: TGTGCCAGCAGCTTTGGAGGGAACGAGCAGTACTTC. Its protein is CASSFGGNEQYF.

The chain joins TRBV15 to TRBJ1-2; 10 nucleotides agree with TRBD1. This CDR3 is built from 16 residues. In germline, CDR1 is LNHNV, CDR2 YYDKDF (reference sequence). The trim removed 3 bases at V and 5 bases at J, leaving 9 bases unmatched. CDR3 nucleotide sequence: TGTGCCACCAGCAGGGAGTCACCGGGACAGGGGTATGGCTACACCTTC. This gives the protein CATSRESPGQGYGYTF.

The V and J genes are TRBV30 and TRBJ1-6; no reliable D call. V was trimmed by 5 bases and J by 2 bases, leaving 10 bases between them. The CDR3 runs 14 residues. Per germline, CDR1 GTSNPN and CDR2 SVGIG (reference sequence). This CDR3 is CAWATAPYNSPLHF. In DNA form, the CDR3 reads TGTGCCTGGGCCACCGCCCCCTATAATTCACCCCTCCACTTT.

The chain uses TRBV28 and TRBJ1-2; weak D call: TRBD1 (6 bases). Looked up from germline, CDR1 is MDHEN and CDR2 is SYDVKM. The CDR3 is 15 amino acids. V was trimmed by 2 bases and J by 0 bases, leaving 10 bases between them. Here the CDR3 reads CASSLVGGTNYGYTF. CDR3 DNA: TGTGCCAGCAGTTTAGTAGGGGGAACTAACTATGGCTACACCTTC.

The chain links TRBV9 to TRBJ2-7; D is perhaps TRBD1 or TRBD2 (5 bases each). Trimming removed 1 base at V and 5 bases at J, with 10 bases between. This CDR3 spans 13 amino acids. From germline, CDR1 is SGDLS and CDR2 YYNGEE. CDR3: CASSVSGGDEQYF. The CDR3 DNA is TGTGCCAGCAGCGTAAGTGGGGGAGACGAGCAGTACTTC. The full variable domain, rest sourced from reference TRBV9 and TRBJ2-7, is DSGVTQTPKHLITATGQRVTLRCSPRSGDLSVYWYQQSLDQGLQFLIQYYNGEERAKGNILERFSAQQFPDLHSELNLSSLELGDSALYFCASSVSGGDEQYFGPGTRLTVT.